This T cell receptor beta chain appears in the sequencing data of a study of blood T cells in healthy people across ages. For the second PCR, which ran for roughly 6 to 12 cycles, a sample-barcoded 5' primer and a J-beta primer mix were used. Each CDR3 protein gets one entry after TCRdb re-called the 5' RACE reads with MiXCR. The top ten clones hold around 10% of a sample with almost 550,000 distinct CDR3 sequences, 24% of them seen once. This same sample was also taken into another study, of T cells of mothers and their children.

Material: blood. The sequence was collected from a boy between 5 and 17 years old in good health.

Here the CDR3 reads CASSGTGGGGANVLTF. In nucleotides, the CDR3 is TGTGCCAGCAGTGGGACAGGGGGCGGTGGGGCCAACGTCCTGACTTTC. The chain is built from TRBV28 and TRBJ2-6, with TRBD1 matching 12 bases. This CDR3 is 16 amino acids long. Per the germline V gene, CDR1 is MDHEN and CDR2 is SYDVKM. V lost 5 bases, J lost 3 bases, and 2 bases stayed unmatched.